This TCR beta chain was documented in a study of CD8+ T cells in alopecia areata. Study details: Treated individuals took tofacitinib by mouth, 5 to 10 mg twice daily. General study findings and limits: There was only one nonresponder, so it was unclear how baseline CD8+ expansion relates to response. Among patients, TCR sharing was less clear than in mice, a difference possibly due in part to HLA diversity in the patient population.

Concerning this clone itself: The antigen is unknown.

Treatment in this sample: oral pan-JAK inhibitor, 5-10 mg twice daily. Cell sorting on a FACSAria was used to separate CD4+ and CD8+ T cells from the PBMCs. RNA was isolated and reverse transcribed to cDNA, the sequencing template. Here immunoSEQ multiplex PCR was the method, and the copy in TCRdb shows in-frame clones only, minus some. The profile shows 200,000 to 250,000 clones, approximately 57% of them singletons. This CDR3 spans 13 amino acids. V lost 4 bases, J lost 8 bases, and 15 bases lay in between. CDR1 is SQVTM and CDR2 is ANQGSEA in the germline V gene. The receptor comes from a human donor with alopecia areata. This chain uses TRBV29-1 with TRBJ2-1; D might be TRBD2 (6 bases). This sample comprised CD4+ T cells sorted from blood, obtained at week 4, from a patient treated with tofacitinib. The CDR3 region is CSVGLVGTHEQFF. The CDR3 coding sequence is TGCAGCGTTGGACTAGTCGGTACTCATGAGCAGTTCTTC.